This T cell receptor beta chain is from a study of T cell repertoires in ileal Crohn's disease. The V end was cut by 3 bases, the J end by 7 bases, with 9 bases between. This CDR3 is 13 amino acids long. In germline, CDR1 is LNHNV, CDR2 YYDKDF (reference sequence). Study results and caveats: Clonality above 26.8% at surgery always came with endoscopic recurrence. Clonal expansions were more frequent in active smokers than non-smokers at surgery. Postoperative endoscopy occurred within one year, median roughly 7.1 months.

In the case of this clone: What it binds is not known.

Approximately 500 nanograms of biopsy DNA per sample underwent TCRB immunosequencing. TCRdb keeps only in-frame clones here, not all; method: immunoSEQ multiplex PCR. Of more than 13,000 clones listed, around 72% are singletons. Time point defined: neoterminal ileum biopsy at postoperative endoscopy, about 6 months after surgery. V is TRBV15 and J is TRBJ2-2; no clear D gene. The sequence was collected from an adult with Crohn's disease. The sequencing input was ileal tissue. CDR3 DNA: TGTGCCACCAGCAGCCGTAGAGACGGGGAGCTGTTTTTT. Translating gives CATSSRRDGELFF.